This T cell receptor beta chain was sequenced for a study of blood T cell repertoires in COVID-19 (TCRdb year 2020). About the study as a whole: The collaborator samples originated in the United States, Italy and Spain and spanned the acute and convalescent phases of COVID-19. The samples were drawn from two sources: the first 160 participants of the ongoing ImmuneRACE study, and 1,000 to 1,500 subjects contributed by 6 global collaborators. Where available, HLA class I and class II types were taken from metadata supplied by the sample provider and were not determined by assay-based typing. The repertoires were made available in a free public database intended to serve as a resource for research on the immune response to SARS-CoV-2. The material from the prospective study consisted of cDNA or gDNA derived from T cells, B-cell-depleted T cells, or PBMCs. The dataset comprised deeply sampled blood TCRbeta repertoires from subjects exposed to, actively infected with, or recovered from COVID-19. A de-identified subject ID, COVID-19 status, age in years and sex were almost always included in the sample metadata. General findings and caveats noted by the study authors: The quantity of clinical and demographic metadata differed by source and by participant and was supplied without curation.

With regard to this clone: Its antigen has not been determined. No base-level quality is on record; no much larger clone is a single base apart.

TCRbeta CDR3 regions were amplified from genomic DNA by means of the immunoSEQ Assay, a bias-controlled multiplex PCR. The paper's data handling went like this. The number of nucleated cells in each sample was estimated from the amplification of reference gene primers within the assay. To quantify the absolute abundance of each unique TCRbeta CDR3 rearrangement, sequence reads were collapsed and filtered. Productive Simpson clonality was computed per sample as the square root of Simpson's diversity index over productive rearrangements. The table was pulled from immuneACCESS by TCRdb, which kept in-frame rearrangements only. Such tables lose some clones; where checked, under half of the loss comes from unresolved V genes, and the rest has no known cause. The DNA was the basis for D and trimming; V, J and clone size are from that table. This sample has around 180,000 clones in its table, and 70% to 90% of those were observed once. About 3.3% of the sample comes from the top ten.

Collaborating institutions collected whole blood in K2EDTA tubes following their own protocols. For TCRbeta analysis, collaborators shipped samples as frozen whole blood, isolated PBMCs, or DNA extracted from either of those sample types. This TCR was sampled from a man in his 60s with acute or convalescent COVID-19. Input material: peripheral blood.

The CDR3 amino acid sequence is: CASSNHDWDSLSYEQYF. The DNA is TGTGCCAGCAGCAACCACGATTGGGACAGCCTCTCCTACGAGCAGTACTTC. The chain employs TRBV3-1 (or the pseudogene TRBV3-2) and TRBJ2-7; 7 middle bases align to TRBD1. Unmatched junction bases come to 13, with V trimmed by 5 bases and J by 0 bases. Inclusive of the bounding cysteine and phenylalanine, the CDR3 is 17 residues long. The entry retains the CDR3 DNA only, 51 bases that are in frame from base 1. CDR1 and CDR2, looked up from the germline V gene (reference sequence), are LGHDT and YNNKEL.